Reported below is one T cell receptor beta chain. Authors' methods: The authors estimated nucleated cell counts from reference gene primer amplification. Clones were read by immunoSEQ multiplex PCR, and TCRdb kept only the in-frame ones, dropping some. Clone size and the V and J calls come from that table; the DNA yielded D and trimming. The repertoire has around 20,000 clones, 80% to 90% of them found once; the top ten carry over 8.5%. This sample stems from a study of blood T cell repertoires in COVID-19. Overall study: Sites across the United States, Italy and Spain contributed samples from acute and convalescent COVID-19. PBMCs, B-cell-depleted T cells, or T cells provided the cDNA or gDNA that made up the material.

The CDR3 is 14 residues long. Germline V CDR1 and CDR2: SEHNR, FQNEAQ (reference sequence). V dropped 4 bases and J dropped 5; count of bases not matched to a gene: 4. This TCR derives from a human donor in a cohort sampled during active COVID-19. The chain is built from TRBV7-9 and TRBJ2-5; 10 bases align to TRBD1. The specimen was peripheral blood. For the CDR3, the DNA is TGTGCCAGCAGCTCCGGGACAGGGGTCGAGACCCAGTACTTC. Translation gives CASSSGTGVETQYF.